A single T cell receptor beta chain is shown here with its context. The antigen is not known. Sequencing was performed with immunoSEQ multiplex PCR; in TCRdb, only in-frame clones are kept and a portion is missing. The sample shows 29,000 or so clones, 90% to 95% of them seen only once. The CDR3 has 13 amino acids. Germline loops: CDR1 SGHNT, CDR2 YENEEA. Trimming pared 5 bases from V and 1 base from J, leaving 6 bases between. The source of the sample is a study of graft-versus-host responses after intestinal transplantation. Study conclusions and caveats: Peak circulating GvH clone levels tracked with early post-transplant HvG declines.

The sample was PBMCs, taken just over 65 days after intestinal transplant. The chain joins TRBV11-3 to TRBJ1-5; the D gene is possibly TRBD1 (5 bases). This receptor was obtained from a human patient who received an intestinal transplant, so some T cells may come from the graft donor. CDR3 DNA: TGTGCCAGCAGCCGGGACAGCAATCAGCCCCAGCATTTT. Residues: CASSRDSNQPQHF.